This T cell receptor beta chain was identified during a study of blood T cell repertoires in COVID-19. Study-wide background: There were acute and convalescent COVID-19 samples, and they came from the United States, Italy and Spain.

From germline, CDR1 is SGHAT and CDR2 FQNNGV. The length of the CDR3 is 15 residues. Trimming took 5 bases from V and 1 from J, leaving 11 bases between them. Using immunoSEQ multiplex PCR, the repertoire was profiled, and TCRdb retains in-frame clones only, with some absent. Here the sample spans about 170,000 clones, roughly 70% being singletons. Input material: peripheral blood. The sequence came from a woman of 80 years or more with acute or convalescent COVID-19. The chain couples TRBV11-2 to TRBJ1-4, with D possibly being TRBD1 (6 bases). The CDR3 DNA is TGTGCCAGCAGCATCAGGGGCAGAACTAATGAAAAACTGTTTTTT. It yields the protein CASSIRGRTNEKLFF.